This TCR beta chain was identified in a study of Ad26.COV2.S vaccination and SARS-CoV-2 variants. After removal of 0 bases from V and 2 bases from J, the junction contained 4 bases not matched to a gene. The germline CDR1 and CDR2 sequences are ENHRY and SYGVKD. This CDR3 contains 15 residues. Treatment defined: some 20 received Ad26.COV2.S at low or high dose, single or two shots; about 5 received placebo; per-sample allocation not given. Repertoires come from day 63 after the first vaccine or placebo injection. Notes on this clone: Its antigen is currently unknown.

Method: immunoSEQ multiplex PCR; TCRdb's copy keeps in-frame clones and lacks some. This table holds about 400,000 clones, 89% found once. Study conclusions and caveats: People who got the vaccine or the placebo had similar non-spike TCR breadth.

Sequencing was performed on peripheral blood, taken in a trial of Ad26.COV2.S vaccine versus placebo. The clonotype originates from a person aged 18-65 years who received the Ad26.COV2.S COVID-19 vaccine or a placebo. V usage is TRBV10-3 and J usage is TRBJ2-7; 7 bases match TRBD2. CDR3 nucleotides: TGTGCCATCAGTGAGTCTGGCGGGGGACCCTACGAGCAGTACTTC. This gives the protein CAISESGGGPYEQYF.